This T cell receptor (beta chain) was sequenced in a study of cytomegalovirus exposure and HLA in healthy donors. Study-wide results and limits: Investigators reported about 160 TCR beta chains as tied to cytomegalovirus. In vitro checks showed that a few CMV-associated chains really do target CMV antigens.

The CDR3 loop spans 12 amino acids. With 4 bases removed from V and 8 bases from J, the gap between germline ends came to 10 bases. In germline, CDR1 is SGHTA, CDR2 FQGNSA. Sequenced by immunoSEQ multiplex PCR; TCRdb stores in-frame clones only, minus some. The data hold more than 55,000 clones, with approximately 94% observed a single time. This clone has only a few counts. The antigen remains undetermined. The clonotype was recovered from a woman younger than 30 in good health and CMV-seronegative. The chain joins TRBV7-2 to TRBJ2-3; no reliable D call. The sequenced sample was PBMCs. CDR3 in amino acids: CASSSIQSTQYF. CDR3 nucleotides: TGTGCCAGCAGCTCCATACAAAGTACGCAGTATTTT. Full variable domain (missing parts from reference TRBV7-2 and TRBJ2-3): GAGVSQSPSNKVTEKGKDVELRCDPISGHTALYWYRQSLGQGLEFLIYFQGNSAPDKSGLPSDRFSAERTGGSVSTLTIQRTQQEDSAVYLCASSSIQSTQYFGPGTRLTVL.